These 30 T cell receptor beta chains were sequenced from one sample in a study of blood T cells in healthy people across ages. Using a J-beta primer mix together with a sample-barcoded 5' primer, a second PCR was run for 7 to 11 cycles. TCRdb independently ran MiXCR on the 5' RACE reads; one entry per CDR3 protein. The profile covers about 510,000 distinct CDR3 sequences, with approximately 26% appearing a single time and about 3.3% taken by the ten largest. These data also featured in a second study, about T cells of mothers and their children.

Sequenced sample: blood. All receptors come from a boy aged 2 to 10 in good health.

V usage is TRBV4-3 and J usage is TRBJ1-4; D is perhaps TRBD1 (5 bases). V gave up 4 bases and J gave up 0 bases, with 15 bases separating them. Germline CDR1 reads LGHNA; CDR2 reads YSLEER. CDR3 length: 17 residues. The CDR3 DNA follows: TGCGCCAGCAGCCGCTCACTAGGGGTTGCAACTAATGAAAAACTGTTTTTT. It yields the protein CASSRSLGVATNEKLFF.

This clonotype was found a few times. The chain links TRBV20-1 to TRBJ1-4, with TRBD1 matching 9 bases. Germline V gene data show CDR1 as DFQATT and CDR2 as SNEGSKA (reference sequence). This CDR3 has 12 residues. The CDR3 spells CGTGQGDEKLFF. CDR3 sequence (DNA): TGCGGCACGGGACAGGGAGACGAAAAACTGTTTTTT.

This clonotype came up a few times. V is TRBV6-6 and J is TRBJ2-5; possibly TRBD1 for D (5 bases). Trimming cost V 5 bases and J 1 base, with 14 bases left between them. Germline CDR1 MNHNY, CDR2 SVGAGI (reference sequence). CDR3 length: 15 residues. The CDR3 loop is CASSRFRQFQETQYF. In DNA form, the CDR3 reads TGTGCCAGCAGTCGATTTCGACAGTTCCAAGAGACCCAGTACTTC.

V is TRBV12-3 or TRBV12-4 and J is TRBJ1-1, with unresolved D. V lost 7 bases, J lost 0 bases, and 9 bases lay in between. The CDR3 is 13 residues long. For the CDR3, the DNA is TGTGCCAGCAATCTACTCCTGAACACTGAAGCTTTCTTT. It translates to CASNLLLNTEAFF.

The rearrangement uses TRBV7-6 and TRBJ2-5; tentative D call: TRBD2 (6 bases). The CDR3 length is 14 residues. Trimming cost V 4 bases and J 0 bases, with 9 bases left between them. Per the germline V gene, CDR1 is SGHVS and CDR2 is FNYEAQ. The CDR3 region has the DNA TGTGCCAGCAGCTCCCGGGACTACCAAGAGACCCAGTACTTC. Translation gives CASSSRDYQETQYF.

V usage is TRBV3-1 and J usage is TRBJ2-7, with D perhaps matching TRBD1 (6 bases). Germline V gives CDR1 LGHDT, CDR2 YNNKEL (reference sequence). Trimming pared 4 bases from V and 11 bases from J, leaving 18 bases between. The CDR3 is 13 amino acids. CDR3: CASSPLQGRAEYF. The CDR3 DNA sequence: TGTGCCAGCAGCCCTTTGCAGGGGCGTGCGGAGTACTTC.

The table lists this clonotype with a few counts. This chain connects TRBV5-1 to TRBJ2-2; TRBD1 aligns across 9 bases. CDR3 size: 14 residues. After removal of 4 bases from V and 4 bases from J, the junction contained 2 bases not matched to a gene. Germline CDR1 and CDR2: SGHRS and YFSETQ. DNA for the CDR3: TGCGCCAGCAGCGAGGACAGGGGCACCGGGGAGCTGTTTTTT. This codes for CASSEDRGTGELFF.

The V and J genes are TRBV2 and TRBJ2-7; D is possibly TRBD2 (6 bases). Trimming took 8 bases from V and 5 from J, leaving 10 bases between them. CDR1 is SNHLY, CDR2 FYNNEI, per germline. The CDR3 covers 11 residues. CDR3 residues: CASGWGDEQYF. For the CDR3, the DNA is TGTGCCAGCGGTTGGGGGGACGAGCAGTACTTC.

This chain links TRBV30 with TRBJ2-7; 9 bases fit TRBD1. V gave up 4 bases and J gave up 0 bases; unmatched junction bases: 4. This CDR3 is built from 14 residues. CDR1 and CDR2 from the germline V gene are GTSNPN and SVGIG (reference sequence). CDR3 bases: TGTGCCTGGAAAAGGGACAGGGCCTCCTACGAGCAGTACTTC. It encodes CAWKRDRASYEQYF.

The V gene is TRBV5-5, the J gene TRBJ2-5, with 7 bases matching TRBD1. The CDR3 length is 15 residues. CDR1 is SGHKS and CDR2 is YYEKEE in the germline V gene (reference sequence). V shed 0 bases, J shed 8 bases, and the junction held 10 bases outside the gene matches. CDR3 DNA: TGTGCCAGCAGCTTGGCGGGGACAGTGTTTGAAACCCAGTACTTC. It is translated as CASSLAGTVFETQYF.

The rearrangement links TRBV6-5 to TRBJ1-1, with TRBD1 matching 7 bases. This CDR3 has 13 amino acids. Germline assignment: CDR1 MNHEY and CDR2 SVGAGI. J was trimmed by 8 bases and V by 0 bases; bases with no gene match: 3. DNA for the CDR3: TGTGCCAGCAGTTACTCGACAGGGCCCGAAGCTTTCTTT. Translation gives CASSYSTGPEAFF.

This clonotype has just a few counts. The rearrangement uses TRBV7-8 and TRBJ2-1; perhaps TRBD2 as D (6 bases). Near its end, the DNA agrees better with TRBJ2-7, so the J call may be wrong. The CDR3 runs to 14 residues. The germline V gene encodes CDR1 SGHVS and CDR2 FQNEAQ. The CDR3 is CASSLAETSYEQYF. DNA for the CDR3: TGTGCCAGCAGCTTGGCCGAGACTAGCTACGAGCAGTACTTC.

The chain employs TRBV2 and TRBJ2-5; TRBD1 aligns across 7 bases. The end of the DNA aligns better with TRBJ2-7, so the J call may be wrong. The CDR3 contains 14 residues. Germline V lookup: CDR1 SNHLY, CDR2 FYNNEI. CDR3 loop: CASSALTGSDEQYF. The CDR3 nucleotides read TGTGCCAGCAGTGCACTGACAGGGAGCGACGAGCAGTACTTC.

This clonotype has only a few counts. This chain links TRBV20-1 with TRBJ2-3, with D possibly being TRBD1 (7 bases). The CDR3 is made up of 15 amino acids. Trimming cost V 0 bases and J 6 bases, with 16 bases left between them. The germline V gene encodes CDR1 DFQATT and CDR2 SNEGSKA (reference sequence). The CDR3 coding sequence is TGCAGTGCTAGAGATCGGTACAGGGGAGGCGATACGCAGTATTTT. Amino acids: CSARDRYRGGDTQYF.

The V and J genes are TRBV19 and TRBJ2-5; D is ambiguous. With the DNA end fitting TRBJ2-1 better, the J assignment may be wrong. Germline V gene data show CDR1 as LNHDA and CDR2 as SQIVND (reference sequence). The CDR3 is 16 amino acids. The CDR3 sequence is CASSPRTGSPGNEQFF. The CDR3 nucleotides are TGTGCCAGTAGTCCCCGAACCGGGTCGCCTGGGAATGAGCAGTTCTTC.

This chain uses TRBV6-5 with TRBJ2-7, with D uncertain. V lost 6 bases and J lost 0, with 15 bases in between. Germline CDR1 reads MNHEY; CDR2 reads SVGAGI. The CDR3 loop spans 15 amino acids. CDR3 DNA sequence: TGTGCCAGCAGCCCTTTGGACCGCAGCTCCTACGAGCAGTACTTC. Translated: CASSPLDRSSYEQYF.

This clonotype was seen only a few times. CDR3 amino acids: CSARDIGGANVLTF. CDR3 DNA: TGCAGTGCTAGAGATATAGGTGGGGCCAACGTCCTGACTTTC. The gene calls are TRBV20-1 and TRBJ2-6; D ambiguous. Trimming took off 0 bases at V and 3 bases at J, with 6 bases between the two ends. The germline V gene encodes CDR1 DFQATT and CDR2 SNEGSKA (reference sequence). This CDR3 has 14 residues.

This chain joins TRBV5-5 and TRBJ2-1; 9 bases align to TRBD2. The DNA matches TRBJ2-5 better at its end, which makes the J call doubtful. Germline V lookup: CDR1 SGHKS, CDR2 YYEKEE (reference sequence). This CDR3 comprises 16 residues. CDR3 region: CASSSGLAGRQETQYF. The CDR3 DNA reads TGTGCCAGCAGCTCGGGACTAGCAGGGCGGCAAGAGACCCAGTACTTC.

The chain has TRBV28 and TRBJ2-7, with TRBD1 matching 10 bases. The last part of the DNA fits TRBJ2-1 better; the J call may be wrong. Per the germline V gene, CDR1 is MDHEN and CDR2 is SYDVKM. The CDR3 covers 15 residues. The CDR3: CASRTGTGVDNEQFF. The CDR3 coding sequence is TGTGCCAGCAGGACCGGGACAGGGGTGGACAATGAGCAGTTCTTC.

The table lists this clonotype with a count of one. V gene TRBV29-1 combines with J gene TRBJ1-4; 7 nucleotides match TRBD1. This CDR3 is built from 14 residues. Germline lookup yields CDR1 SQVTM and CDR2 ANQGSEA. J was trimmed by 6 bases and V by 7 bases; bases with no gene match: 11. CDR3: CSAHRRQGDEKLFF. DNA of the CDR3: TGCAGCGCCCACCGACGACAGGGCGATGAAAAACTGTTTTTT.

The V and J genes are TRBV18 and TRBJ1-2; the D gene is possibly TRBD1 (5 bases). Per germline, CDR1 KGHSH and CDR2 LQKENI. The V end lost 6 bases, the J end lost 1 base, and 12 bases lay between the germline ends. The CDR3 contains 14 residues. Here the CDR3 reads CASSPGTDNYGYTF. For the CDR3, the DNA is TGTGCCAGCTCCCCCGGGACGGATAACTATGGCTACACCTTC.

The chain recombines TRBV20-1 with TRBJ2-1; 9 bases map to TRBD2. From germline, CDR1 is DFQATT and CDR2 SNEGSKA (reference sequence). V shed 0 bases, J shed 4 bases, and the junction held 7 bases outside the gene matches. CDR3 length: 16 amino acids. DNA for the CDR3: TGCAGTGCTAGAGATCCCGCGGGAGGGCGGTACAATGAGCAGTTCTTC. Translated: CSARDPAGGRYNEQFF.

V usage is TRBV14 and J usage is TRBJ2-1; D remains ambiguous. CDR3 length equals 13 residues. The V end was cut by 0 bases, the J end by 3 bases, with 3 bases between. Germline values: CDR1 SGHDN, CDR2 FVKESK. The CDR3 DNA is TGTGCCAGCAGCCAAGATTTCTACAATGAGCAGTTCTTC. Protein: CASSQDFYNEQFF.

The CDR3 DNA is TGTGCCAGCAGTGAAGGGACCCTGTCCTACAATGAGCAGTTCTTC. This encodes CASSEGTLSYNEQFF. The chain joins TRBV25-1 to TRBJ2-1; perhaps D is TRBD1 or TRBD2 (5 bases each). Per the germline V gene, CDR1 is MGHDK and CDR2 is SYGVNS. CDR3 size: 15 residues. V lost 2 bases and J 1 base, leaving 9 bases between the germline ends.

The rearrangement joins TRBV7-9 to TRBJ1-3; D uncertain. CDR1 and CDR2 from the germline V gene are SEHNR and FQNEAQ (reference sequence). V lost 2 bases, J lost 2 bases, and 7 bases lay in between. This CDR3 is built from 14 residues. This chain's CDR3 is CASSLIGAGNTIYF. In DNA, the CDR3 is TGTGCCAGCAGCTTAATTGGGGCTGGAAACACCATATATTTT.

This clonotype turned up a few times. This chain uses TRBV11-2 with TRBJ1-3, with D uncertain. Trimming took off 5 bases at V and 0 bases at J, with 8 bases between the two ends. Germline CDR1 reads SGHAT; CDR2 reads FQNNGV. The CDR3 is 14 residues long. The CDR3: CASSRPYSGNTIYF. DNA of the CDR3: TGTGCCAGCAGCCGCCCGTACTCTGGAAACACCATATATTTT. Combining the CDR3 with reference TRBV11-2 and TRBJ1-3 gives the whole variable domain EAGVAQSPRYKIIEKRQSVAFWCNPISGHATLYWYQQILGQGPKLLIQFQNNGVVDDSQLPKDRFSAERLKGVDSTLKIQPAKLEDSAVYLCASSRPYSGNTIYFGEGSWLTVV.

This clonotype appeared a single time. A junction end diverges from the germline sequence, so it may reflect a read error. The chain recombines TRBV10-3 with TRBJ2-1; 10 bases are shared with TRBD2. The DNA matches TRBJ2-7 better at its end, which makes the J call doubtful. CDR1 is ENHRY, CDR2 SYGVKD, per germline. This CDR3 region has 16 residues. CDR3 in amino acids: CTISEGLADLSYEQYF. In DNA form, the CDR3 reads TGTACCATCAGTGAAGGACTAGCGGACCTCTCCTACGAGCAGTACTTC.

The rearrangement links TRBV2 to TRBJ2-3; TRBD1 might be the D (6 bases). Germline V gene sequence: CDR1 SNHLY, CDR2 FYNNEI. V gave up 3 bases and J gave up 5 bases, with 12 bases separating them. The CDR3 contains 14 residues. The CDR3 DNA reads as TGTGCCAGCAGTGAGCTGGTAGGGGGAGATACGCAGTATTTT. Translating gives CASSELVGGDTQYF.

V and J are TRBV24-1 and TRBJ2-5, with 9 bases that match TRBD2. TRBJ2-1 explains the end of the DNA better; the J call may be wrong. Germline-derived CDR1 and CDR2 are KGHDR and SFDVKD. CDR3 length equals 17 residues. Written as DNA, the CDR3 is TGTGCCACCAGTGATTCGACTAGCGGACCCGGCAGGAATGAGCAGTTCTTC. This codes for CATSDSTSGPGRNEQFF.

CDR3: CSARGPRIQLSYGYTF. CDR3 nucleotide sequence: TGCAGTGCTAGAGGCCCCCGGATCCAGCTTTCCTATGGCTACACCTTC. The chain links TRBV20-1 to TRBJ1-2; D uncertain. This CDR3 has 16 amino acids. Deletions cut 1 base from V and 4 bases from J, with 19 bases between. Germline CDR1 is DFQATT and CDR2 is SNEGSKA (reference sequence).